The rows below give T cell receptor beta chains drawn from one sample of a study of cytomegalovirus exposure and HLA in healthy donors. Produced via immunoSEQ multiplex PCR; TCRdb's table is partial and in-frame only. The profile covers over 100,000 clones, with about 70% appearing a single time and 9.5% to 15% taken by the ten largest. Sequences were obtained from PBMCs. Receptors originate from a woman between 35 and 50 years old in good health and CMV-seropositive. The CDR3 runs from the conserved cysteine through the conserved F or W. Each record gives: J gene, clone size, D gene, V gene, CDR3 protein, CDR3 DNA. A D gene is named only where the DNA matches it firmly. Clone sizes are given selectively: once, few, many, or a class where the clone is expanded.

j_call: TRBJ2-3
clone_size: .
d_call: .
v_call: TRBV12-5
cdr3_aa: CASGLVALDTQYF
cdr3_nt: TGTGCTAGTGGTTTGGTAGCGTTAGATACGCAGTATTTT

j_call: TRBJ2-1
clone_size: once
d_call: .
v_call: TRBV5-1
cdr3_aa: CASSLAGVSNEQFF
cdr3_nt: TGCGCCAGCAGCCTTGCAGGGGTCTCCAATGAGCAGTTCTTC

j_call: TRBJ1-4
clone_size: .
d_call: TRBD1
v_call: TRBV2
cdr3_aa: CASSMTGGSEKLFF
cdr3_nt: TGTGCCAGCAGCATGACAGGGGGAAGTGAAAAACTGTTTTTT

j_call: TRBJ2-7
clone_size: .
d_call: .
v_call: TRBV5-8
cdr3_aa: CASSLLVGGVRDGEQYF
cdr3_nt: TGTGCCAGCAGCTTGTTGGTGGGAGGTGTACGAGACGGCGAGCAGTACTTC

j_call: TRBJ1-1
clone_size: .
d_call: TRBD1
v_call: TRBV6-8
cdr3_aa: CASSQGLGTGGLTEAFF
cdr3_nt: TGTGCCAGCAGTCAGGGGCTGGGGACAGGGGGCCTCACTGAAGCTTTCTTT

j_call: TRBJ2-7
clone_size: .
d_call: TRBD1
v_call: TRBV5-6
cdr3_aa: CASSLGTRGHEQYF
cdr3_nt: TGTGCCAGCAGCTTGGGGACCAGGGGGCACGAGCAGTACTTC

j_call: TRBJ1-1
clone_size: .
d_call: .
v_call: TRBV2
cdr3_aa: CASKTEDAMNTEAFF
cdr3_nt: TGTGCCAGCAAAACAGAAGACGCCATGAACACTGAAGCTTTCTTT

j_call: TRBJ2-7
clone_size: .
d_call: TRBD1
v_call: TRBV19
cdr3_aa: CASMQGDSYEQYF
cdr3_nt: TGTGCCAGTATGCAGGGGGACTCCTACGAGCAGTACTTC

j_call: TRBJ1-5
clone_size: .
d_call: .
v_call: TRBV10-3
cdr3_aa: CAIKDSLGNQPQHF
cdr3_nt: TGTGCCATTAAGGACAGTCTCGGCAATCAGCCCCAGCATTTT

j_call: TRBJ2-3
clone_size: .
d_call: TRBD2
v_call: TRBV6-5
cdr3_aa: CASSIGLAGSDTQYF
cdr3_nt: TGTGCCAGCAGCATAGGACTAGCGGGGTCAGATACGCAGTATTTT

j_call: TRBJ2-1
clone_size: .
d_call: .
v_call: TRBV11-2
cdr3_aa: CASSLARQGNEQFF
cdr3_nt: TGTGCCAGCAGCTTGGCCCGCCAGGGCAATGAGCAGTTCTTC

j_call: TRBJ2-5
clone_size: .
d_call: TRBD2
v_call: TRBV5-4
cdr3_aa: CASSPTTAGGETQYF
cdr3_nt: TGTGCCAGCAGCCCGACCACAGCGGGGGGAGAGACCCAGTACTTC

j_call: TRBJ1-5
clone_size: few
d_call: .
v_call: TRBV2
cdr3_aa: CASCGTGNQPQHF
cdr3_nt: TGTGCCAGCTGCGGGACCGGCAATCAGCCCCAGCATTTT

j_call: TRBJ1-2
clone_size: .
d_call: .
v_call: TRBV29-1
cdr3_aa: CSAEAGSTNYGYTF
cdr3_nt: TGCAGCGCAGAGGCCGGGTCCACTAACTATGGCTACACCTTC

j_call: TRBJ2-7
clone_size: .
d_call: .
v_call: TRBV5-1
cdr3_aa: CASDSGGRDEQYF
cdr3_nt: TGCGCCAGCGACTCGGGGGGCAGGGACGAGCAGTACTTC

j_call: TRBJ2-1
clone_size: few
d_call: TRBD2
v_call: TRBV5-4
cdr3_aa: CASSSYLGGAGNEQFF
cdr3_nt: TGTGCCAGCAGCTCTTATCTCGGGGGGGCCGGGAATGAGCAGTTCTTC

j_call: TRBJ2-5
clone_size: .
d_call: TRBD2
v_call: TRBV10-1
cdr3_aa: CASSSGTSPETQYF
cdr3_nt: TGCGCCAGCAGTTCCGGGACTAGCCCAGAGACCCAGTACTTC

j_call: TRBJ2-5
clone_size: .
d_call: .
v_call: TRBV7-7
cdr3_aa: CASSLLSQETQYF
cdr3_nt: TGTGCTAGCAGCTTGTTGAGCCAAGAGACCCAGTACTTC

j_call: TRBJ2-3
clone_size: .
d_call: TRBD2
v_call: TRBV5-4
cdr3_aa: CASSLLAGGLSTDTQYF
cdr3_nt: TGTGCCAGCAGCTTACTAGCGGGGGGCCTTAGCACAGATACGCAGTATTTT

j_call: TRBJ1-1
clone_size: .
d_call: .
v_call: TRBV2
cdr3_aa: CASSEARGTEAFF
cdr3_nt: TGTGCCAGCAGTGAAGCCCGGGGGACTGAAGCTTTCTTT

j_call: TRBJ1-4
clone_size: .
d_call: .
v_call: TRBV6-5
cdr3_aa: CASRNREGEKLFF
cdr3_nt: TGTGCCAGCAGGAACAGGGAAGGGGAAAAACTGTTTTTT

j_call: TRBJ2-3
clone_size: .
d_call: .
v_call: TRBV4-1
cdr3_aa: CASSRPSTDTQYF
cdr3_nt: TGCGCCAGCAGCCGGCCTAGCACAGATACGCAGTATTTT

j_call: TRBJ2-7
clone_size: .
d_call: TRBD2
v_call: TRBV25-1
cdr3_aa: CASSGGGSYEQYF
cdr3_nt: TGTGCCAGCAGTGGGGGGGGCTCCTACGAGCAGTACTTC

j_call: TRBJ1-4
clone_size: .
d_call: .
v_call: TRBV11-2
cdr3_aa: CASSLTGGASEKLFF
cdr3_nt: TGTGCCAGCAGCTTGACGGGGGGGGCCAGTGAAAAACTGTTTTTT

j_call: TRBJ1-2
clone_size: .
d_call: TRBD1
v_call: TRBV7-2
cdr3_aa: CASSSRQGFDGYTF
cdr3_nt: TGTGCCAGCAGCTCGAGACAGGGGTTTGATGGCTACACCTTC

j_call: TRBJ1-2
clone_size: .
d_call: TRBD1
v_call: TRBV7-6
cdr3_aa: CASSPGTGVYGYTF
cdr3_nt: TGTGCCAGCAGCCCCGGGACAGGGGTCTATGGCTACACCTTC

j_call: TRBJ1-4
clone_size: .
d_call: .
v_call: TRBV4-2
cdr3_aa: CASSFGLGREKLFF
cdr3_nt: TGTGCCAGCAGCTTCGGACTAGGTCGAGAAAAACTGTTTTTT

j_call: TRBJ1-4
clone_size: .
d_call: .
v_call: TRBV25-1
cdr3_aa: CASSRAGLGEKLFF
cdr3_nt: TGTGCCAGCAGTCGTGCGGGATTAGGGGAAAAACTGTTTTTT

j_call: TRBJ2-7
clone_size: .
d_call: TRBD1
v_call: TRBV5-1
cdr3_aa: CASSLSWTGGNEQYF
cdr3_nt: TGCGCCAGCAGCTTGTCTTGGACAGGGGGAAACGAGCAGTACTTC

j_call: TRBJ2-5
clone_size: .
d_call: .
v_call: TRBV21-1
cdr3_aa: CASIGRANSGGDFSEETQYF
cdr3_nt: TGTGCCAGCATAGGCAGGGCCAATAGCGGGGGGGACTTTAGTGAAGAGACCCAGTACTTC

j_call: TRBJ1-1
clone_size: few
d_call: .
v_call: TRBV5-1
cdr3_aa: CASITGTEAFF
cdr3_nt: TGCGCCAGCATAACCGGGACTGAAGCTTTCTTT

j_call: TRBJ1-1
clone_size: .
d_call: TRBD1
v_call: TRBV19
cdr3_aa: CASSIIGTGRRTEAFF
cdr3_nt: TGTGCCAGTAGTATAATCGGGACAGGGAGGCGCACTGAAGCTTTCTTT

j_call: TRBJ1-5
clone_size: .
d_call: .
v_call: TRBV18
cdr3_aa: CASSPAGVRGQPQHF
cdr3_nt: TGTGCCAGCTCACCAGCTGGGGTTAGGGGTCAGCCCCAGCATTTT

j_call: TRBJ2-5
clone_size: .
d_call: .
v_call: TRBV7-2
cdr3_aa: CASSSGLRGTQYF
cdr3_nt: TGTGCCAGCAGCTCGGGCCTCAGGGGGACCCAGTACTTC

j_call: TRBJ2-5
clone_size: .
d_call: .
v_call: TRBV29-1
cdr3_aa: CSVEVGQDQETQYF
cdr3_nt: TGCAGCGTTGAAGTGGGGCAGGACCAAGAGACCCAGTACTTC

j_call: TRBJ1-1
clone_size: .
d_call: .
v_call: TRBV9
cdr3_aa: CASSATFTSGGFF
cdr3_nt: TGTGCCAGCAGCGCCACCTTCACGTCGGGGGGTTTCTTT

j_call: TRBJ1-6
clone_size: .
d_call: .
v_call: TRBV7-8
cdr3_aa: CASSLNRVGLPVAPLHF
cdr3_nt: TGTGCCAGCAGCCTAAACAGGGTCGGGCTACCCGTAGCACCCCTCCACTTT

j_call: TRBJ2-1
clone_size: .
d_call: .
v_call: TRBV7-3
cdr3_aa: CASSLRGPGVDEQFF
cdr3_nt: TGTGCCAGCAGCTTACGAGGCCCAGGGGTGGATGAGCAGTTCTTC

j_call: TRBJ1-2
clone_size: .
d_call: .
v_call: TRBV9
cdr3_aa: CASSSAAAGRPNNYGYTF
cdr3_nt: TGTGCCAGCAGCTCAGCTGCAGCGGGACGCCCGAATAACTATGGCTACACCTTC

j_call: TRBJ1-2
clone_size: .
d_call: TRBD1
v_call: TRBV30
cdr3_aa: CAWQDREGYGYTF
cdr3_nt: TGTGCCTGGCAAGACAGGGAAGGCTATGGCTACACCTTC

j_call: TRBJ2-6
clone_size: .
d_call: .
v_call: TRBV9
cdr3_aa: CASSLRMQGAGANVLTF
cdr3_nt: TGTGCCAGCAGCCTGAGGATGCAAGGGGCAGGGGCCAACGTCCTGACTTTC

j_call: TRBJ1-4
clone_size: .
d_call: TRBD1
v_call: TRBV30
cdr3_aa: CACDRGPGEKLFF
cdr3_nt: TGTGCCTGTGACAGGGGGCCAGGTGAAAAACTGTTTTTT

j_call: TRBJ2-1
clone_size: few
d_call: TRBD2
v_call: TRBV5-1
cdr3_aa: CASSSTTTSGAYNEQFF
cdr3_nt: TGCGCCAGCAGCTCCACCACGACTAGCGGGGCATACAATGAGCAGTTCTTC

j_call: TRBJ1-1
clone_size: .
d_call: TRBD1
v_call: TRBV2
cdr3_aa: CASSMGQLNTEAFF
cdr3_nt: TGTGCCAGCAGTATGGGACAGTTGAACACTGAAGCTTTCTTT

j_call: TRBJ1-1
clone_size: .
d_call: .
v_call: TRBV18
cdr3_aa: CASYPGSLNTEAFF
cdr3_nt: TGTGCCAGTTATCCTGGGAGCCTGAACACTGAAGCTTTCTTT

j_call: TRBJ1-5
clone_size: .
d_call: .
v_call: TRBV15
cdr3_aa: CATSRDPQQPQHF
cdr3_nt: TGTGCCACCAGCAGAGATCCGCAGCAGCCCCAGCATTTT

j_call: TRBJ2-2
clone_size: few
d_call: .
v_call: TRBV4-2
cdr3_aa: CASSQEATRGSGELFF
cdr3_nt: TGTGCCAGCAGCCAAGAAGCTACCCGAGGGTCCGGGGAGCTGTTTTTT

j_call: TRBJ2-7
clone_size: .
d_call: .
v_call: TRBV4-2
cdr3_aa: CASSSQGEQYF
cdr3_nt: TGTGCCAGCAGCTCACAGGGCGAGCAGTACTTC